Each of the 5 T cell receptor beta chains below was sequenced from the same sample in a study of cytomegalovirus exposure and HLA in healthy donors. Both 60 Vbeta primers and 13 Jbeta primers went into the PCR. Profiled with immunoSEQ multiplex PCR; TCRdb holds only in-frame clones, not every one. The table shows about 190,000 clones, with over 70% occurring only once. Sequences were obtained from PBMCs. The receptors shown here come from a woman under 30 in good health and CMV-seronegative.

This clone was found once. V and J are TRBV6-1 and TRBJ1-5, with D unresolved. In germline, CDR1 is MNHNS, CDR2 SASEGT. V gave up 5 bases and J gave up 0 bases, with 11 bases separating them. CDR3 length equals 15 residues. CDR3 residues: CASSLAGISNQPQHF. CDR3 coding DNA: TGTGCCAGCAGTCTAGCCGGAATTAGCAATCAGCCCCAGCATTTT.

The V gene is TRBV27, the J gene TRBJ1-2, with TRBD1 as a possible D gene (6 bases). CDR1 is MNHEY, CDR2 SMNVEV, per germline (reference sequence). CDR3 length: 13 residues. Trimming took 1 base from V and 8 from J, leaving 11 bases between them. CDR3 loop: CASSLLGGNGYTF. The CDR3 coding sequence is TGTGCCAGCAGTTTATTAGGGGGAAACGGCTACACCTTC.

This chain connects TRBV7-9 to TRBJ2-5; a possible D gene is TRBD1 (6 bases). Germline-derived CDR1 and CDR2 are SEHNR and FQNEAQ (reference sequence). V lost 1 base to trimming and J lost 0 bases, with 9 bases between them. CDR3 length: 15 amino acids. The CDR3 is CASSLGAGDQETQYF. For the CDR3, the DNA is TGTGCCAGCAGCTTAGGGGCAGGGGACCAAGAGACCCAGTACTTC.

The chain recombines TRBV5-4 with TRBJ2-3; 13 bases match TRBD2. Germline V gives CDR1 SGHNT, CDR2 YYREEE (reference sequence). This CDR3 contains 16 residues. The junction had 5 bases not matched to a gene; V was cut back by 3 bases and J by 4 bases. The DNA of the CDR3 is TGTGCCAGCAGCTGGAGGACTAGCGGGAGATCAGATACGCAGTATTTT. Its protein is CASSWRTSGRSDTQYF.

The CDR3 nucleotides are TGTGCCAGCAGCCCCACAGGGGGCAACACTGAAGCTTTCTTT. It specifies CASSPTGGNTEAFF. The gene calls are TRBV9 and TRBJ1-1, with 9 bases matching TRBD1. Trimming removed 4 bases from V and 2 bases from J; junction bases left unmatched: 3. The CDR3 has 14 amino acids. Germline-derived CDR1 and CDR2 are SGDLS and YYNGEE.